This TCR beta chain was sequenced in a study of T cell responses to AZD1222 COVID-19 vaccine. This clone showed up just once. As yet, its antigen is unknown. Only in-frame clones appear in the TCRdb table, and some are missing; sequencing was by immunoSEQ multiplex PCR. Of over 60,000 clones listed, 79% were seen once; the top ten hold more than 20%. This CDR3 contains 13 residues. From germline, CDR1 is SNHLY and CDR2 FYNNEI. With 6 bases clipped from V and 7 bases from J, the junction kept 5 bases outside the gene matches. Study-level points and caveats: The study sampled repertoires only after the peak T cell response. Unmutated variant regions reportedly attract nearly half of all spike-specific TCRs. A rise in Spike-specific TCR breadth and depth followed two AZD1222 doses.

The TCR sequence derives from an adult in good health. The sequencing here drew on peripheral blood, taken on day 0 of MenACWY control vaccination. V is TRBV2 and J is TRBJ1-5; 8 bases map to TRBD1. CDR3 nucleotide sequence: TGTGCCAGCAGGGGGACAGGAAGCCAGCCCCAGCATTTT. Translating gives CASRGTGSQPQHF.